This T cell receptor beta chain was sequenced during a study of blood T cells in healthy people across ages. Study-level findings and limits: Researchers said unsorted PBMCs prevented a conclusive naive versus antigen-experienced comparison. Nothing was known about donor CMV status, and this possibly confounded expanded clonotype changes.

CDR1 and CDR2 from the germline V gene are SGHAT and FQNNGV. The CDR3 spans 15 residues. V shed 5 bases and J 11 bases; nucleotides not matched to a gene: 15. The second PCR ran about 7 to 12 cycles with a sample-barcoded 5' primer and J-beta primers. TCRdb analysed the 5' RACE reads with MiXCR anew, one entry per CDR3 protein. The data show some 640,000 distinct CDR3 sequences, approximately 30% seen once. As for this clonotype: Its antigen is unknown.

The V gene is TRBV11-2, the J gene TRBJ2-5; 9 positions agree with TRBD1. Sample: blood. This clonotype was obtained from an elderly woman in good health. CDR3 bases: TGTGCCAGCAGCCAGGGACAGGGAACCTACAATGAGCAGTACTTC. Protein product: CASSQGQGTYNEQYF.